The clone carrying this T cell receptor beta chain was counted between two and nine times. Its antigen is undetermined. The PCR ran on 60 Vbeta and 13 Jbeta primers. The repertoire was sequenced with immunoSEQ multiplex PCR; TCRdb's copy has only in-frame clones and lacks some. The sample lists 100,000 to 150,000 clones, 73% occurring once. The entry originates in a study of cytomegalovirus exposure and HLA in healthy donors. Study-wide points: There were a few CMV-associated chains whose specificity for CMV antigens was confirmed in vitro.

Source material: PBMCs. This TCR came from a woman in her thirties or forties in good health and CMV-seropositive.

The CDR3 DNA reads as TGTGCCAGCAGCTTAATCGCACTAGCGGGGGTCAATGAGCAGTTCTTC. Translated, it gives CASSLIALAGVNEQFF. The chain links TRBV7-2 to TRBJ2-1, with 11 bases aligning to TRBD2. The J segment lost 6 bases and the V segment lost 2 bases, leaving 6 bases of the junction unmatched. The CDR3 is 16 amino acids. CDR1 is SGHTA and CDR2 is FQGNSA in the germline V gene.